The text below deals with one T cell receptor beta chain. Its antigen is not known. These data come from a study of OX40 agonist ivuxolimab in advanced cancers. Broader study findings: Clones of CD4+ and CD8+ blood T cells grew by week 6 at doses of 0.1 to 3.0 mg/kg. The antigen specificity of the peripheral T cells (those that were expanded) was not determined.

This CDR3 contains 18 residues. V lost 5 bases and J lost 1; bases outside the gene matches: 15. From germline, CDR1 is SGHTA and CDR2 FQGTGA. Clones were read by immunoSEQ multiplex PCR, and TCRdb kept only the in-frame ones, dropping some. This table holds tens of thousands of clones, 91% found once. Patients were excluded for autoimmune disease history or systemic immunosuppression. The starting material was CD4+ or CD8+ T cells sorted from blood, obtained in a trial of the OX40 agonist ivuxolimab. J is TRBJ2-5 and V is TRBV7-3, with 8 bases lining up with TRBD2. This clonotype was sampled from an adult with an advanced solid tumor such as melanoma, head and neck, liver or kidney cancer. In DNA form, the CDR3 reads TGTGCCAGCAGCCCCGGTCTGGTAGCGGGAACAAGCCAAGAGACCCAGTACTTC. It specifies CASSPGLVAGTSQETQYF.